The entry below gives a single T cell receptor (beta chain) sequence along with its context. Its target is unknown. This specimen comes from a study of cytomegalovirus exposure and HLA in healthy donors. Points from the study as a whole: Owing to their indistinguishability, certain V segments, notably TRBV6-2 and TRBV6-3, were excluded.

The PCR ran on 60 Vbeta and 13 Jbeta primers. Assay used: immunoSEQ multiplex PCR; TCRdb lists only in-frame clones, some missing. The sample contains around 200,000 clones, more than 80% of which appear only once. CDR1 is GTSNPN and CDR2 is SVGIG in the germline V gene (reference sequence). This CDR3 spans 18 amino acids. Deletions cut 2 bases from V and 0 bases from J, with 19 bases between. The J gene is TRBJ1-4, the V gene TRBV30; tentative D call: TRBD1 (5 bases). The clonotype was recovered from a boy aged 5-17 years in good health and CMV-seronegative. Sequencing was performed on PBMCs. The CDR3 sequence is CAWSSPGGSLATNEKLFF. The CDR3 DNA is TGTGCCTGGAGTTCCCCCGGGGGGAGCCTTGCAACTAATGAAAAACTGTTTTTT.